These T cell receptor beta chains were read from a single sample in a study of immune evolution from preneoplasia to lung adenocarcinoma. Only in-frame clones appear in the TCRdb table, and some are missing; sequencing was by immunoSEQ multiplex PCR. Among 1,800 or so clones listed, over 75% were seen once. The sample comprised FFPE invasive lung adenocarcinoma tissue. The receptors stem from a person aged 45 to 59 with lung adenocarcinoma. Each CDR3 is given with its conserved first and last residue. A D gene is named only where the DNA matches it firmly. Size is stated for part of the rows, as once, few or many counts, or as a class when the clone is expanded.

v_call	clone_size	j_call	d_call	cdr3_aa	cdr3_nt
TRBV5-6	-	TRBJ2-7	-	CASSLAMGRGRGEQYF	TGTGCCAGCAGCTTGGCCATGGGTAGGGGTCGCGGCGAGCAGTACTTC
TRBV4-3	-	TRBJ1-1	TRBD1	CASSQDQGASTEAFF	TGCGCCAGCAGCCAAGACCAGGGGGCCAGCACTGAAGCTTTCTTT
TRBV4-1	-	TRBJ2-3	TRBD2	CASSQVASGYADTQYF	TGCGCCAGCAGCCAAGTCGCTAGCGGGTACGCAGATACGCAGTATTTT
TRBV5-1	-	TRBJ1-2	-	CASSLSGPNYGYTF	TGCGCCAGCAGCTTGTCGGGGCCGAACTATGGCTACACCTTC
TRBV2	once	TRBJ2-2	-	CASSYREGTGELFF	TGTGCCAGCAGCTACAGGGAGGGGACCGGGGAGCTGTTTTTT
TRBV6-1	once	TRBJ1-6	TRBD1	CASSNRGINSPLHF	TGTGCCAGCAGTAACAGGGGAATTAATTCACCCCTCCACTTT
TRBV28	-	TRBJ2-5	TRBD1	CASSFLTGAGETQYF	TGTGCCAGCAGTTTCCTTACAGGGGCGGGAGAGACCCAGTACTTC
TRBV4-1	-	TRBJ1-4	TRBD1	CASSQDLGTAGGYNEKLFF	TGCGCCAGCAGCCAAGATCTCGGGACCGCAGGGGGATATAATGAAAAACTGTTTTTT
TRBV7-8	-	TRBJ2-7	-	CASSHGFYEQYF	TGTGCCAGCAGCCATGGGTTCTACGAGCAGTACTTC
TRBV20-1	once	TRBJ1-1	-	CSAGLETEAFF	TGCAGTGCAGGATTGGAGACTGAAGCTTTCTTT
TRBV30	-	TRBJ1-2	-	CAWENYGYTF	TGTGCCTGGGAGAATTATGGCTACACCTTC
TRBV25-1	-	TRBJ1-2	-	CASTPGVGGGYTF	TGTGCCAGCACCCCTGGAGTTGGGGGTGGCTACACCTTC
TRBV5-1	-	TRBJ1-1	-	CASSLGGGDTEAFF	TGCGCCAGCAGCTTGGGAGGGGGGGACACTGAAGCTTTCTTT
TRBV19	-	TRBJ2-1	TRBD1	CASSIVGQGNNEQFF	TGTGCCAGTAGTATAGTAGGACAGGGGAACAATGAGCAGTTCTTC
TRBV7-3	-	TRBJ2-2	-	CASSLSLSGGELFF	TGTGCCAGCAGCTTATCCCTCTCAGGCGGGGAGCTGTTTTTT
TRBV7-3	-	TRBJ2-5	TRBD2	CASSPRGLAGEETQYF	TGTGCCAGCAGCCCAAGAGGACTAGCGGGAGAAGAGACCCAGTACTTC
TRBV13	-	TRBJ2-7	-	CASSSRTGRGEQYF	TGTGCCAGCAGCTCCCGGACCGGACGTGGCGAGCAGTACTTC
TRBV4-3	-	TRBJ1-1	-	CASSAGTHTEAFF	TGCGCCAGCAGCGCCGGGACACACACTGAAGCTTTCTTT
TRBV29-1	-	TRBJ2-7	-	CSVDLGGYEQYF	TGCAGCGTTGATCTGGGCGGTTACGAGCAGTACTTC
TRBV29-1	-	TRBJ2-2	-	CSVEWSFMRTGELFF	TGCAGCGTTGAATGGTCCTTTATGCGCACCGGGGAGCTGTTTTTT
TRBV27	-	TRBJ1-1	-	CASSPGTLGHTEAFF	TGTGCCAGCTCCCCCGGGACACTGGGACACACTGAAGCTTTCTTT
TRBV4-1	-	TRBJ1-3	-	CASSQDVRRASGNTIYF	TGCGCCAGCAGCCAAGATGTGCGGAGGGCGTCTGGAAACACCATATATTTT
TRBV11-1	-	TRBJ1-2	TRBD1	CASSTGDYGYTF	TGTGCCAGCAGCACAGGGGACTATGGCTACACCTTC
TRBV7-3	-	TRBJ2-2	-	CASSPGLANTGELFF	TGTGCCAGCAGCCCAGGGCTCGCGAACACCGGGGAGCTGTTTTTT
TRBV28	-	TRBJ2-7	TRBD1	CASSFGTGTGGNEQYF	TGTGCCAGCAGTTTCGGGACCGGGACAGGGGGCAACGAGCAGTACTTC
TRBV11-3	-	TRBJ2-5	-	CASSRTGGGVTQYF	TGTGCCAGCAGCCGAACGGGGGGCGGGGTGACCCAGTACTTC
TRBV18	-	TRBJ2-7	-	CASRNRVSSYEQYF	TGTGCCAGCCGGAACAGGGTAAGCTCCTACGAGCAGTACTTC
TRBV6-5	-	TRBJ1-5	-	CASSLAGVQPQHF	TGTGCCAGCAGTTTGGCCGGGGTTCAGCCCCAGCATTTT
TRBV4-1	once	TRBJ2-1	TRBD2	CASSSLGLAGGPSQNEQFF	TGCGCCAGCAGCTCGTTGGGACTAGCGGGAGGGCCCTCTCAGAATGAGCAGTTCTTC
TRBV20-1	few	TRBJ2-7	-	CSATSYEQYF	TGCAGTGCTACTAGCTACGAGCAGTACTTC
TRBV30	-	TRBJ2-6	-	CASQATGANVLTF	TGTGCCTCACAGGCGACTGGGGCCAACGTCCTGACTTTC
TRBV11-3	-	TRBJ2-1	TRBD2	CASSGLSGISYNEQFF	TGTGCCAGCAGCGGGTTGAGCGGGATCTCCTACAATGAGCAGTTCTTC
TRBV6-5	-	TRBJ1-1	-	CASSYSSSGGDTEAFF	TGTGCCAGCAGTTACTCTTCGTCGGGAGGCGACACTGAAGCTTTCTTT
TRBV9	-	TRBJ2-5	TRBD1	CASSGIGTDPKETQYF	TGTGCCAGCAGCGGAATCGGGACAGACCCCAAAGAGACCCAGTACTTC
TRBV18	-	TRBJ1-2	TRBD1	CASSPQGQLSGYTF	TGTGCCAGCTCCCCGCAGGGACAGCTATCTGGCTACACCTTC
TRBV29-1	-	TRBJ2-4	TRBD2	CSVFAGVKNIQYF	TGCAGCGTTTTTGCGGGGGTGAAAAACATTCAGTACTTC
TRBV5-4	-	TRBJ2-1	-	CAILTAGSNEQFF	TGTGCCATTTTAACCGCGGGGAGCAATGAGCAGTTCTTC
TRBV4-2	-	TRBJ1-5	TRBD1	CASSQWGQGGQPQHF	TGTGCCAGCAGCCAATGGGGGCAGGGGGGACAGCCCCAGCATTTT
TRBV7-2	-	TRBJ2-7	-	CASSPEGYEQYF	TGTGCCAGCAGTCCCGAAGGGTACGAGCAGTACTTC
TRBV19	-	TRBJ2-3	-	CATQRGDTQYF	TGTGCCACCCAACGAGGGGATACGCAGTATTTT
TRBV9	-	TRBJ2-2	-	CASSPHPRWDTGELFF	TGTGCCAGCAGCCCGCATCCGCGGTGGGACACCGGGGAGCTGTTTTTT
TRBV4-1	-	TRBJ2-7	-	CASSLDAPGGGGVDEQYF	TGCGCCAGCAGCCTAGACGCGCCCGGGGGAGGGGGCGTGGACGAGCAGTACTTC
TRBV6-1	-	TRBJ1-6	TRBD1	CASSRGTGISSPLHF	TGTGCCAGCAGTAGGGGGACAGGGATTAGTTCACCCCTCCACTTT
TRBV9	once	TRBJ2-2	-	CASSLTGYGELFF	TGTGCCAGCAGCCTAACAGGGTACGGGGAGCTGTTTTTT
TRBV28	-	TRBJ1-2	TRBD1	CASRPIDRAYGYTF	TGTGCCAGCAGACCTATCGACAGGGCCTATGGCTACACCTTC
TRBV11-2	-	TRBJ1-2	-	CASSSVAGAGYGYTF	TGTGCCAGCAGCTCAGTTGCAGGGGCGGGGTATGGCTACACCTTC
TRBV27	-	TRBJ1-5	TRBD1	CASSSTRPSGTGVQPQHF	TGTGCCAGCAGCTCAACACGCCCCTCCGGGACAGGGGTTCAGCCCCAGCATTTT
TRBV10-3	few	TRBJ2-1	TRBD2	CAISESQSGRTNEQFF	TGTGCCATCAGTGAGTCTCAGAGCGGGAGGACCAATGAGCAGTTCTTC
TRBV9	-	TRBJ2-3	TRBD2	CASSVAGRAEDTQYF	TGTGCCAGCAGCGTAGCCGGGAGGGCGGAAGATACGCAGTATTTT
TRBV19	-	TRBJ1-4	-	CASSDRVTNEKLFF	TGTGCCTCCAGTGATCGGGTAACTAATGAAAAACTGTTTTTT
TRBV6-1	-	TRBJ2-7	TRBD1	CASSKNPGQDYEQYF	TGTGCCAGCAGTAAAAATCCGGGACAGGACTACGAGCAGTACTTC
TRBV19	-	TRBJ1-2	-	CASSLTESYGYTF	TGTGCCAGTAGCCTCACAGAGAGCTATGGCTACACCTTC
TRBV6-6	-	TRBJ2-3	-	CASSYSGITDTQYF	TGTGCCAGCAGTTACTCGGGCATCACAGATACGCAGTATTTT
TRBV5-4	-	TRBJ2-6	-	CASSPDGAAFSGANVLTF	TGTGCCAGCAGCCCGGACGGGGCCGCCTTCTCTGGGGCCAACGTCCTGACTTTC